A single sample is the source of the 32 T cell receptor beta chains below, sequenced in a study of T-cell reconstitution after alpha-beta-depleted transplantation in children. Library preparation (for TCRbeta) was performed with unique molecular identifiers. MiXCR was run by TCRdb on the PCR reads, yielding one entry per CDR3 protein. The sample has some 500,000 distinct CDR3 sequences; around 19% are singletons. This specimen was PBMCs from the stem cell graft donor, taken from the stem cell graft. The source is a human donor who donated a stem cell graft to a child with acute lymphoblastic leukemia.

This clonotype was observed a handful of times. The CDR3 DNA reads TGTGCCAGCAGTTTAGTCCCCGGACCGGCCGTCTCTCGTTTTAACGAGCAGTACTTC. This encodes CASSLVPGPAVSRFNEQYF. This chain links TRBV12-3 or TRBV12-4 with TRBJ2-7; D not certain. V was pared by 1 base and J by 5 bases, with 27 bases between. There are 19 residues in the CDR3.

V and J are TRBV27 and TRBJ1-2; a possible D gene is TRBD1 (6 bases). Trimming cost V 4 bases and J 5 bases, with 14 bases left between them. The CDR3 runs 14 residues. The germline V gene encodes CDR1 MNHEY and CDR2 SMNVEV (reference sequence). This CDR3 reads CASSSTGSLYGYTF. DNA of the CDR3: TGTGCCAGCAGTTCTACAGGGTCCCTATATGGCTACACCTTC.

V is TRBV14 and J is TRBJ2-7, with 12 positions matching TRBD2. V lost 2 bases and J lost 5; bases outside the gene matches: 4. The V gene's germline CDR1 is SGHDN and CDR2 FVKESK. The CDR3 spans 15 residues. The CDR3 DNA follows: TGTGCCAGCAGCCAACAACTAGCGGGAGGTAACGAGCAGTACTTC. It is translated as CASSQQLAGGNEQYF.

V is TRBV7-3 and J is TRBJ2-1; possible D gene TRBD1, 6 bases. Trimming took off 0 bases at V and 9 bases at J, with 18 bases between the two ends. The CDR3 runs 16 residues. Germline-derived CDR1 and CDR2 are SGHTA and FQGTGA. CDR3 sequence: CASSLTPLDRGGEQFF. The CDR3 DNA reads TGTGCCAGCAGCTTAACTCCCCTGGACCGAGGGGGTGAGCAGTTCTTC.

The chain carries TRBV29-1 and TRBJ1-1; 7 nucleotides line up with TRBD1. The germline CDR1 and CDR2 sequences are SQVTM and ANQGSEA. J gave up 0 bases and V 6 bases, and 4 bases lay outside the gene matches. The CDR3 is 13 amino acids. CDR3 residues: CSVTGDLNTEAFF. CDR3 bases: TGCAGCGTCACAGGGGACTTGAACACTGAAGCTTTCTTT.

This clonotype has more than one count but fewer than ten. J is TRBJ2-5 and V is TRBV2; perhaps TRBD2 as D (5 bases). Germline V gene lookup returns CDR1 SNHLY and CDR2 FYNNEI. The V end was cut by 5 bases, the J end by 4 bases, with 8 bases between. CDR3 length: 12 residues. The CDR3 DNA sequence: TGTGCCAGCAGTCGACTATTAGAGACCCAGTACTTC. It encodes CASSRLLETQYF.

This chain links TRBV29-1 with TRBJ2-1; a weak D match, TRBD1 (5 bases). Trimming took 3 bases from V and 7 from J, leaving 7 bases between them. The CDR3 runs 11 residues. Germline values: CDR1 SQVTM, CDR2 ANQGSEA. The CDR3 spells CSVDKGNEQFF. CDR3 sequence (DNA): TGCAGCGTTGACAAGGGGAATGAGCAGTTCTTC.

J is TRBJ2-4 and V is TRBV27; 9 bases are a match to TRBD1. Germline CDR1 is MNHEY and CDR2 is SMNVEV (reference sequence). The CDR3 has 13 amino acids. The V and J ends lost 6 bases and 9 bases, in that order; junction bases with no gene match: 6. The CDR3 DNA reads TGTGCCAGCAGGGGGACAGGGTCTATCATTCAGTACTTC. It translates to CASRGTGSIIQYF.

Ten or more counts support this clonotype. The chain carries TRBV7-6 and TRBJ2-7; 9 nucleotides match TRBD1. Germline-derived CDR1 and CDR2 are SGHVS and FNYEAQ. This CDR3 comprises 15 residues. Trimming cost V 5 bases and J 0 bases; bases outside gene matches: 5. The CDR3 sequence is CASSLGQGSSYEQYF. The CDR3 DNA follows: TGTGCCAGCAGCCTGGGACAGGGTTCCTCCTACGAGCAGTACTTC.

The chain links TRBV19 to TRBJ1-5, with 7 bases fitting TRBD1. This CDR3 comprises 14 residues. Looked up from germline, CDR1 is LNHDA and CDR2 is SQIVND (reference sequence). The V segment lost 8 bases and the J segment 0 bases; nucleotides outside the gene matches: 4. The CDR3 bases are TGTGCCAGTCAGGGACAGCCTAGCAATCAGCCCCAGCATTTT. Residues: CASQGQPSNQPQHF.

The chain couples TRBV6-5 to TRBJ2-1, with D perhaps TRBD1 (6 bases). V lost 0 bases and J 1 base, leaving 7 bases between the germline ends. This CDR3 spans 15 amino acids. Germline-derived CDR1 and CDR2 are MNHEY and SVGAGI. The CDR3 region is CASSYSRGSYNEQFF. The CDR3 nucleotides read TGTGCCAGCAGTTACTCAAGGGGGTCCTACAATGAGCAGTTCTTC.

The CDR3 loop reads CAISEFQETQYF. For the CDR3, the DNA is TGTGCCATCAGTGAGTTTCAAGAGACCCAGTACTTC. The chain recombines TRBV10-3 with TRBJ2-5, with unresolved D. Germline V gives CDR1 ENHRY, CDR2 SYGVKD. CDR3 size: 12 residues. V was shortened by 1 base and J by 2 bases, with 2 bases between the two germline ends.

This clonotype came up a few times. J is TRBJ2-7 and V is TRBV5-1; D may be TRBD1 or TRBD2 (5 bases each). Germline values: CDR1 SGHRS, CDR2 YFSETQ. The CDR3 spans 14 residues. Trimming pared 4 bases from V and 3 bases from J, leaving 14 bases between. The CDR3 here is CASSLPGAVYEQYF. The CDR3 region has the DNA TGCGCCAGCAGCCTCCCCGGGGCGGTCTACGAGCAGTACTTC.

The genes are TRBV9 and TRBJ2-4; D call uncertain. Trimming took off 0 bases at V and 5 bases at J, with 12 bases between the two ends. Germline V lookup: CDR1 SGDLS, CDR2 YYNGEE. This CDR3 is 15 amino acids long. CDR3 nucleotides: TGTGCCAGCAGCGTAGCTCCGGGCAGCGAAAACATTCAGTACTTC. Protein: CASSVAPGSENIQYF. Complete variable domain (other parts from reference TRBV9 and TRBJ2-4): DSGVTQTPKHLITATGQRVTLRCSPRSGDLSVYWYQQSLDQGLQFLIQYYNGEERAKGNILERFSAQQFPDLHSELNLSSLELGDSALYFCASSVAPGSENIQYFGAGTRLSVL.

This chain joins TRBV18 and TRBJ1-5, with a weak D call TRBD1 (5 bases). Per the germline V gene, CDR1 is KGHSH and CDR2 is LQKENI. V was cut by 0 bases and J by 0 bases, with 9 bases left in between. This CDR3 contains 16 residues. The CDR3 loop is CASSPPGTYSNQPQHF. The CDR3 DNA reads TGTGCCAGCTCACCACCAGGGACCTATAGCAATCAGCCCCAGCATTTT. Full variable domain (remainder filled in from reference TRBV18 and TRBJ1-5): NAGVMQNPRHLVRRRGQEARLRCSPMKGHSHVYWYRQLPEEGLKFMVYLQKENIIDESGMPKERFSAEFPKEGPSILRIQQVVRGDSAAYFCASSPPGTYSNQPQHFGDGTRLSIL.

This clonotype was seen a few times. This CDR3 is CASSVGTGLDYGYTF. The CDR3 nucleotides read TGTGCCAGCAGCGTAGGGACAGGGTTGGACTATGGCTACACCTTC. The genes are TRBV9 and TRBJ1-2; TRBD1 aligns across 8 bases. The CDR3 has 15 amino acids. V trimming: 0 bases; J trimming: 3 bases; junction bases outside the gene matches: 4. CDR1 is SGDLS and CDR2 is YYNGEE in the germline V gene.

This clonotype was seen a few times. V usage is TRBV12-3 or TRBV12-4 and J usage is TRBJ1-4; maybe TRBD1 (6 bases). V lost 6 bases, J lost 6 bases, and 14 bases lay in between. This CDR3 spans 14 amino acids. The CDR3 is CASSLRRGDEKLFF. The DNA of the CDR3 is TGTGCCAGCAGCCTCCGCAGGGGCGATGAAAAACTGTTTTTT.

The chain joins TRBV20-1 to TRBJ2-7; D is uncertain. The CDR3 contains 14 residues. Between the trimmed V and J ends, which lost 2 bases and 0 bases, there was a span of 11 bases. Germline loops: CDR1 DFQATT, CDR2 SNEGSKA (reference sequence). CDR3 residues: CSARTGPFSYEQYF. In DNA, the CDR3 is TGCAGTGCTAGAACGGGTCCCTTCTCCTACGAGCAGTACTTC.

V and J are TRBV5-1 and TRBJ1-1; no firm D call. Per the germline V gene, CDR1 is SGHRS and CDR2 is YFSETQ. The V gene lost 2 bases and the J gene lost 5 bases, with 13 bases spanning the gap. The CDR3 totals 14 residues. In nucleotides, the CDR3 is TGCGCCAGCAGCTTCGAGGGAAGGGCAACTGAAGCTTTCTTT. As protein: CASSFEGRATEAFF.

This clonotype was seen a few times. This sequence joins TRBV25-1 and TRBJ1-1; 11 bases match TRBD1. Germline values: CDR1 MGHDK, CDR2 SYGVNS. This CDR3 spans 17 amino acids. Unmatched junction bases numbered 10, after V lost 3 bases and J lost 4 bases. CDR3 loop: CASSDLWTGGASTEAFF. The CDR3 DNA reads as TGTGCCAGCAGTGACCTGTGGACAGGGGGCGCGAGCACTGAAGCTTTCTTT.

This clonotype turned up a few times. The V call is TRBV11-3, the J call TRBJ2-3, with D unclear. The germline CDR1 and CDR2 sequences are SGHNT and YENEEA. Between the trimmed V and J ends, which lost 0 bases and 0 bases, there was a span of 10 bases. CDR3 length: 16 amino acids. CDR3 region: CASSLDVPASTDTQYF. CDR3 nucleotide sequence: TGTGCCAGCAGCTTAGATGTGCCAGCCAGCACAGATACGCAGTATTTT.

The chain couples TRBV11-1 to TRBJ2-3; 13 nucleotides agree with TRBD2. Germline lookup yields CDR1 SGHAT and CDR2 FQDESV (reference sequence). This CDR3 spans 20 amino acids. V lost 0 bases to trimming and J lost 3 bases; unmatched junction nucleotides: 12. The CDR3 sequence: CASSLAGGLAGSLLTDTQYF. The CDR3 bases are TGTGCCAGCAGCTTAGCGGGGGGACTAGCGGGATCCCTCCTTACAGATACGCAGTATTTT.

This clonotype has a count of ten or more. The V and J genes are TRBV5-1 and TRBJ1-1; 10 bases line up with TRBD1. Germline CDR1 reads SGHRS; CDR2 reads YFSETQ. V shed 4 bases and J 6 bases; nucleotides not matched to a gene: 6. The CDR3 totals 14 residues. CDR3 nucleotide sequence: TGCGCCAGCAGCGCGGGACAGGGGTTAGCTGAAGCTTTCTTT. Its protein is CASSAGQGLAEAFF.

This chain links TRBV7-6 with TRBJ2-1; D is ambiguous. The CDR3 spans 15 residues. The germline gives CDR1 SGHVS, CDR2 FNYEAQ. The germline V and J ends were trimmed by 2 bases and 6 bases, with 14 bases remaining between them. The CDR3 is CASSLRWSSSNEQFF. The CDR3 DNA is TGTGCCAGCAGCTTACGGTGGTCCAGCAGCAATGAGCAGTTCTTC.

This clonotype was detected only a few times. This chain connects TRBV7-9 to TRBJ1-3; possibly TRBD1 for D (5 bases). The CDR3 has 14 amino acids. Looked up from germline, CDR1 is SEHNR and CDR2 is FQNEAQ (reference sequence). Trimming took 6 bases from V and 5 from J, leaving 14 bases between them. The CDR3 is CASRSPGPRNTIYF. CDR3 bases: TGTGCCAGCAGATCTCCGGGACCGCGAAACACCATATATTTT.

The chain joins TRBV7-3 to TRBJ2-4, with 10 bases lining up with TRBD1. The germline V gene encodes CDR1 SGHTA and CDR2 FQGTGA. This CDR3 region has 13 residues. Unmatched junction bases numbered 2, after V lost 5 bases and J lost 7 bases. CDR3 residues: CASSPGQGNIQYF. The CDR3 coding sequence is TGTGCCAGCAGCCCGGGACAGGGGAACATTCAGTACTTC.

V gene TRBV20-1 combines with J gene TRBJ2-1; 9 nucleotides agree with TRBD1. The CDR3 sequence is 15 residues long. V shed 3 bases, J shed 6 bases, and the junction held 9 bases outside the gene matches. Germline loops: CDR1 DFQATT, CDR2 SNEGSKA (reference sequence). The CDR3 DNA reads as TGCAGTGCTAGGGATACAGGGGGCGCCGTCAATGAGCAGTTCTTC. Translated: CSARDTGGAVNEQFF.

The gene calls are TRBV6-4 and TRBJ2-3, with 16 positions matching TRBD2. There are 16 residues in the CDR3. The V and J ends lost 6 bases and 4 bases, in that order; junction bases with no gene match: 4. Germline CDR1 is MRHNA and CDR2 is SNTAGT. Here the CDR3 DNA reads TGTGCCAGCAGCGAGGGACTAGCGGGAGGGGCAGATACGCAGTATTTT. The encoded protein is CASSEGLAGGADTQYF.

This chain joins TRBV27 and TRBJ2-3, with TRBD1 as a possible D gene (5 bases). CDR1 and CDR2 from the germline V gene are MNHEY and SMNVEV (reference sequence). V shed 2 bases and J shed 2 bases, with 11 bases lying between them. The CDR3 has 15 amino acids. CDR3 loop: CASSLGRQFTDTQYF. In nucleotides, the CDR3 is TGTGCCAGCAGTTTAGGAAGACAGTTCACAGATACGCAGTATTTT.

This clonotype appeared a few times. The rearrangement uses TRBV20-1 and TRBJ2-7, with D possibly being TRBD2 (5 bases). The CDR3 is 14 amino acids. The V gene lost 3 bases and the J gene lost 2 bases, with 14 bases spanning the gap. Germline V gene data show CDR1 as DFQATT and CDR2 as SNEGSKA (reference sequence). The CDR3 nucleotides read TGCAGTGCTAGCCAAGGCGGGCCTACCTACGAGCAGTACTTC. Protein sequence: CSASQGGPTYEQYF.

There are a few counts of this clonotype. The rearrangement joins TRBV11-2 to TRBJ2-6; D might be TRBD1 (5 bases). Trimming pared 6 bases from V and 0 bases from J, leaving 18 bases between. Germline CDR1 is SGHAT and CDR2 is FQNNGV. The CDR3 spans 18 residues. The CDR3 DNA reads TGTGCCAGCAGTCGACAGCCTCCAACACCCTCTGGGGCCAACGTCCTGACTTTC. This encodes CASSRQPPTPSGANVLTF.

The chain has TRBV5-5 and TRBJ2-1, with 7 bases aligning to TRBD2. With V trimmed by 2 bases and J by 7 bases, 9 bases remained unmatched. CDR1 SGHKS and CDR2 YYEKEE come from the germline V gene (reference sequence). The length of the CDR3 is 15 residues. The CDR3 coding sequence is TGTGCCAGCAGCTTTGAGCGGGAAGGAGTGAATGAGCAGTTCTTC. Its translation is CASSFEREGVNEQFF.